This T cell receptor beta chain was obtained from a study of PD-L1 blockade in urothelial cancer. Study as a whole: The patients first took atezolizumab around 2014, receiving 1,200 mg intravenously every 3 weeks. Blood underwent analysis 3 weeks (second dose) and 6 weeks after treatment began.

Per patient, between 1 and 8 samples were collected at pretreatment and on-treatment time points. Assay used: immunoSEQ multiplex PCR; TCRdb lists only in-frame clones, some missing. Counted here are about 39,000 clones, approximately 90% occurring once; the ten biggest clones make up around 1.8%. The CDR3 consists of 13 residues. Looked up from germline, CDR1 is SQVTM and CDR2 is ANQGSEA. The V gene end was trimmed by 6 bases and the J gene end by 0 bases; junction bases not matched to a gene: 2. The V gene is TRBV29-1, the J gene TRBJ1-1; 9 positions match TRBD1. This receptor was taken from a man in his 60s with urothelial cancer. Here the sequenced sample was PBMCs, taken around atezolizumab (anti-PD-L1) treatment. The CDR3 DNA is TGCAGCGTGCGGGACAGGGTGAACACTGAAGCTTTCTTT. Protein sequence: CSVRDRVNTEAFF.